The entry below gives a single TCR beta chain sequence along with its context. Its antigen is unknown. Isolation of PBMCs was performed on approximately 10 ml fresh peripheral blood. The source of the sample is a study of T cells in Graves' hyperthyroidism and ophthalmopathy. On the study more broadly: Before treatment of any kind, peripheral blood was taken at initial diagnosis.

Overall study results and limits: The model's output predicted ophthalmopathy at a median of roughly seven months prior to onset. Classification by a 13 V-J model distinguished ophthalmopathy from stable hyperthyroidism.

Germline CDR1 reads LNHDA; CDR2 reads SQIVND (reference sequence). The CDR3 loop spans 14 amino acids. The germline V and J ends were trimmed by 7 bases and 5 bases, with 14 bases remaining between them. RNA transcripts were the template for amplifying TCR beta CDR3 regions. First-round RT-PCR targeting the TCR CDR3 was performed with the HTBI primer set. TCRdb processed the multiplex PCR reads anew with MiXCR; each CDR3 protein has one entry. The sample shows over 700,000 distinct CDR3 sequences, about two fifths of them seen only once. Sequencing input: blood. The sequence was collected from a young man with Graves' hyperthyroidism. The V gene is TRBV19, the J gene TRBJ1-4, with D uncertain. CDR3 sequence reads: CASTTTRRNEKLFF. The CDR3 bases are TGTGCCAGTACTACTACCAGGCGGAATGAAAAACTGTTTTTT. The full variable domain, in which reference TRBV19 and TRBJ1-4 provide the parts outside the CDR3, is DGGITQSPKYLFRKEGQNVTLSCEQNLNHDAMYWYRQDPGQGLRLIYYSQIVNDFQKGDIAEGYSVSREKKESFPLTVTSAQKNPTAFYLCASTTTRRNEKLFFGSGTQLSVL.